This TCR beta chain was found in a study of cytomegalovirus exposure and HLA in healthy donors (dated by TCRdb to about 2017). About the study as a whole: In an earlier analysis of some 550 of the donors, around 300 Gb of sequence data and 90 million to 130 million unique TCR beta sequences from 150 million to 200 million T cells were reported. Roughly 300 gigabases of sequencing data and around 90 million unique TCR sequences made up an early release that covered nearly 650 HLA-typed donors. Of the approximately 400 genotyped donors, roughly 76% were placed in the genetic ancestry cluster associated with self-reported Caucasian donors. The study aimed to test whether cataloging public T cell receptors could reveal signatures of past pathogen exposure. The study used immunosequencing to profile the T cell repertoires of approximately 640 subjects and linked those repertoires to cytomegalovirus serostatus. Along with the roughly 700-subject first cohort, a separate validation cohort of around 120 different subjects was used. The study combined high-throughput TCR immunosequencing, statistical association of individual TCRs with disease status, and machine learning to predict cytomegalovirus infection status. A later analysis re-examined previously published TCR beta repertoires from roughly 650 donors and added high-resolution HLA genotyping to investigate patterns of TCR occurrence. Rather than drawing on any new phenotypic data, the later analysis identified candidate immune exposures from TCR beta sequences and the way those sequences occurred across donors. An earlier analysis of 500 to 750 of the donors applied high-throughput TCR beta sequencing to assess whether each TCR beta V gene segment acted as functional or pseudogenic. Alongside the repertoire data, information on donor age, sex, ethnicity and CMV serostatus was compiled. Genome-wide SNP genotypes for about 60% of the roughly 700 donors were used in a later genetic analysis, which treated that subset as a discovery cohort. All discovery cohort repertoires had been generated on a single sequencing platform. HLA typing included class I and class II loci at four-digit resolution. The number of donors typed differed by locus, with roughly 629-640 for A, B, C, DRB1 and DQB1, about 500 for DQA1, 600 to 610 for DPA1, and some 440 for DPB1. Roughly 5 DR-DQ haplotypes were handled as single units for association and clustering, since linkage in the cohort was strong. Among around 400 genotyped donors of the cohort, an average of about 220,000 unique TCR beta nucleotide sequences was sequenced per donor, of which roughly 18% were non-productive.

Broad study findings and their caveats: Three of the identified cytomegalovirus-associated TCR beta chains were confirmed in vitro to be specific for cytomegalovirus antigens. Compared with equally common non-associated chains, HLA-associated TCR beta chains in a later analysis were more clonally expanded and had lower generation probabilities. Most TCR sequences were observed very rarely across donors, whereas some public TCRs were present in many individuals. Most CMV-associated TCR beta chains appeared to be HLA-restricted in a later analysis, and the HLA associations seemed to be driven largely by CMV exposure. The classifier was reported to diagnose cytomegalovirus status with high specificity and sensitivity in both the original and validation cohorts. The authors suggested that the approach could potentially be extended to other disease states and immunological phenotypes. HLA typing was unavailable for some donors at each locus, so association tests used only the typed subset. Correlated functional status among segregating V segments might reflect linkage disequilibrium, but an unknown experimental factor could not be ruled out. In a later analysis, the rate of TCR association differed among HLA loci, with DRB1 alleles having the most associated TCRs and HLA-C alleles having the fewest. Specific HLA alleles were associated with 15,000 to 20,000 TCR beta sequences at a false discovery rate of 0.05 in a later analysis. Only TCR beta chains were sequenced in this cohort, and the absence of alpha or paired-chain data limited detectable features. Several of the top co-occurrence clusters appeared to be linked to parvovirus B19, influenza, CMV and Epstein-Barr virus, according to a later analysis. CMV serostatus was the only immune exposure information available for the cohort. Assigning TCR associations to individual alleles was difficult when HLA alleles, especially DR and DQ, strongly co-occurred. In the study, some 180 TCR beta chains were listed as associated with cytomegalovirus. A later genetic analysis associated a missense DCLRE1C variant with V-gene and J-gene trimming of TCR beta chains, and an independent cohort replicated the association. A further reported finding was that TCR beta sequences accurately predicted the HLA-A and HLA-B alleles for most subjects in the first cohort. In an earlier analysis of fewer than 750 of the donors, most TCR beta V segments were observed in productive rearrangements about 90% or about 30% of the time, broadly matching IMGT annotations. Sequencing depth was assumed to be roughly uniform across donors in the presence/absence analyses, though that assumption may not hold. Fewer than 20 rarely observed V segments, including chromosome 9 orphons, were excluded from the earlier analysis of about 500 of the donors because counts were too low. Because the 87-base-pair reads could not distinguish some IMGT-functional V segments, including TRBV6-2 and TRBV6-3, those segments were excluded. According to a later genetic analysis, donors in an Asian-associated ancestry cluster had fewer N-insertions in productive TCRs than the approximately 710-donor mean. A group of highly shared sequence variants was considered likely to be a technical artifact of the sequencing pipeline.

The cohort comprised under 700 healthy bone marrow donors. All cohort members were sampled while nominally healthy, although unrecorded immune exposures were likely present. The donor tested CMV seronegative, placing the donor among the 350 or so seronegative members of the cohort. A peripheral blood sample was collected from each donor, and TCR beta sequencing was performed on peripheral blood mononuclear cells. The Qiagen DNeasy Blood Extraction Kit was used to extract genomic DNA from the blood cell samples. Library method: the immunoSEQ multiplex PCR assay. For the multiplex PCR, a mixture combining 60 forward primers for TCR Vbeta segments and 13 reverse primers for TCR Jbeta segments was used. A multiplex PCR assay on genomic DNA amplified the CDR3 region of rearranged TCR beta genes. Amplified TCR beta libraries were sequenced as 87-base-pair reads on the Illumina HiSeq System. Processing in the source paper ran as follows. In a later analysis, tens of millions of unique TCR beta chains were counted across the 650 to 700 repertoires, and approximately 11 million of these chains were shared by at least two donors. Raw reads were error-corrected and collapsed into unique sequences with a nearest-neighbor algorithm that merged closely related sequences to remove PCR and sequencing errors. CDR3 sequences were aligned to IMGT reference sequences to assign V, D and J gene segments. For a sequence to be retained, a match of at least six nucleotides to both a V gene segment and a J gene segment was required. Rearrangements were called productive when the CDR3 lacked stop codons and stayed in frame with V and J; all others were non-productive. CDR3 was defined according to IMGT convention as the region running from the second conserved V-encoded cysteine to the conserved J-encoded phenylalanine. In an earlier analysis of around 600 of the donors, sequences lacking an unambiguous match to a single V gene segment were excluded. In an earlier analysis of several hundred of the donors, V segments were called functional above 56.7% productive rearrangements and were called segregating when the between-donor standard deviation exceeded 5%. A statistical classification framework was built for diagnosing cytomegalovirus status from the catalog of TCR beta chain sequences. In a later analysis, TCR nucleotide sequences were compared against IMGT/GENE-DB human TR gene sequences so that V and J genes could be assigned. A later analysis assigned CDR3 sequences and most-parsimonious VDJ recombination scenarios with the TCRdist pipeline. In a later analysis, each TCR beta chain was defined by its CDR3 amino acid sequence together with its V-gene family, and reads lacking a unique V-gene family were excluded. A later analysis removed 592 highly shared, low-generation-probability nucleotide sequences to deal with suspected cross-contamination and a sequencing artifact. In a later analysis, a clonal expansion index was calculated for each public chain from normalized within-repertoire ranks of inferred template counts. In a later analysis, generation probabilities were computed with a VDJ recombination model fitted to out-of-frame rearrangements, and the resulting probabilities were checked against IGoR. In a later analysis, hypergeometric tests were used to score TCR-TCR, TCR-HLA and TCR-CMV co-occurrence, with a repertoire-size bias correction applied to TCR pairs. A later analysis estimated false discovery rates by permuting HLA or CMV assignments 20 times. In a later analysis, co-occurring TCRs were grouped with DBSCAN, and TCRdist sequence similarity was added when clustering was performed within HLA-allele-positive subsets. Co-occurrence clustering excluded repertoires with fewer than 30,000 or more than 120,000 public chains, plus five with anomalous nucleotide sharing. In its TCRdb copy, this immuneACCESS table keeps in-frame sequences only and misses some clones. Where compared with another copy, unresolved V genes explain less than half of these, and the others have no known cause. Clonal size and the V and J genes are those of that table, whereas D and trimming came from the DNA. Counted in this sample were 100,000 to 120,000 clones; 60% to 85% of them appeared once. Jointly, the top ten make up roughly 1.2% of the sample.

Only a few counts were recorded for this clone. Its antigen specificity is not known. The record has no base qualities; no much larger clone is one base away. Taken from cysteine to phenylalanine, the CDR3 has 16 residues. CDR3 DNA only is kept here, 48 bases in frame from base 1. Ends trimmed: V by 2 bases, J by 4 bases; bases unmatched to a gene: 4. CDR1 and CDR2 are read off the germline V gene (reference sequence) as SEHNR and FQNEAQ. This receptor was identified in a woman under 40 in good health and CMV-seronegative. The rearranged segments are TRBV7-9 and TRBJ2-2, with 10 central nucleotides matching TRBD2. The sequencing sample was made of PBMCs. The DNA reads TGTGCCAGCAGCTTAAGAGCGGGGGGGCCCACCGGGGAGCTGTTTTTT. Its protein reads: CASSLRAGGPTGELFF.